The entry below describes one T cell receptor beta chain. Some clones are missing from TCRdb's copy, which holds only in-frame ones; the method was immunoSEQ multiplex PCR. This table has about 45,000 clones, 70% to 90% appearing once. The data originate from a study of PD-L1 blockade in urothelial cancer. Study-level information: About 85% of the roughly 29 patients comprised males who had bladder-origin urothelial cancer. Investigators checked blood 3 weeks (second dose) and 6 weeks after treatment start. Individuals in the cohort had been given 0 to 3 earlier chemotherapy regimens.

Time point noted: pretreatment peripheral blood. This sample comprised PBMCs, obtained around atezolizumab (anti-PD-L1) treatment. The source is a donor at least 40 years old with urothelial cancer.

CDR3 region: CASSARQGPNTEAFF. CDR3 in DNA: TGTGCCAGCAGCGCTAGACAGGGGCCCAACACTGAAGCTTTCTTT. The chain uses TRBV7-2 and TRBJ1-1; 8 bases line up with TRBD1. J was trimmed by 2 bases and V by 5 bases; bases with no gene match: 7. The V gene's germline CDR1 is SGHTA and CDR2 FQGNSA. The CDR3 extends over 15 amino acids. Using reference TRBV7-2 and TRBJ1-1 for the parts outside the CDR3, the full variable domain is GAGVSQSPSNKVTEKGKDVELRCDPISGHTALYWYRQSLGQGLEFLIYFQGNSAPDKSGLPSDRFSAERTGGSVSTLTIQRTQQEDSAVYLCASSARQGPNTEAFFGQGTRLTVV.